This T cell receptor beta chain appears in the sequencing data of a study of T cell responses to AZD1222 COVID-19 vaccine. Study observations and caveats: Repertoire sampling was restricted to post-peak T cell response timepoints.

Repertoires were generated with immunoSEQ multiplex PCR, while TCRdb's copy carries only in-frame clones and drops some. The table records around 200,000 clones, about 91% of them present only once. The CDR3 is 13 amino acids. Trimming took 2 bases from V and 2 from J, leaving 6 bases between them. Germline CDR1 LNHDA, CDR2 SQIVND (reference sequence). Comments on this clone: Antigen: not known. Other DNA sequences in the sample encode the same CDR3.

The rearrangement uses TRBV19 and TRBJ1-2, with TRBD1 as a possible D gene (6 bases). The clonotype was recovered from an adult in good health. The sequenced sample was peripheral blood, obtained on day 0 of AZD1222 vaccination. The CDR3 reads CASSITGNYGYTF. In nucleotides, the CDR3 is TGTGCCAGTAGTATAACAGGGAACTATGGCTACACCTTC.